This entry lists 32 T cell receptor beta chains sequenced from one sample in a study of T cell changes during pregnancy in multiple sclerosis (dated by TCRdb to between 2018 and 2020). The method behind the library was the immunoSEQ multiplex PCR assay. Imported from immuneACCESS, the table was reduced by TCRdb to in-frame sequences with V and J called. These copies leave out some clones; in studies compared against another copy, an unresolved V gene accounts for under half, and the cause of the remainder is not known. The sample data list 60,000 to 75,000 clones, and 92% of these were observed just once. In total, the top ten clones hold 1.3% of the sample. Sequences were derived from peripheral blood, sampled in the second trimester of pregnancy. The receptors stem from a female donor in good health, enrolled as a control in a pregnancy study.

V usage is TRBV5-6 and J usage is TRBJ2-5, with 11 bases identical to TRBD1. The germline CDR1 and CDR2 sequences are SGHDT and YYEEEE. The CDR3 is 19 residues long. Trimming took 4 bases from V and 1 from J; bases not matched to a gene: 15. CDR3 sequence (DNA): TGTGCCAGCAGCCCTGGACAGGGGGCTCCATTAGAAATCCAAGAGACCCAGTACTTC. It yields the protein CASSPGQGAPLEIQETQYF.

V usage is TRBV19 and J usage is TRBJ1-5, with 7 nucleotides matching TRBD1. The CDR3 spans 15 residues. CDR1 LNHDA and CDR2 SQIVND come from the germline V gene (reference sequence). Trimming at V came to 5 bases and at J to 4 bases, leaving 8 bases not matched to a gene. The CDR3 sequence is CASSPRQGPNQPQHF. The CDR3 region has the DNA TGTGCCAGTAGTCCAAGACAGGGCCCGAATCAGCCCCAGCATTTT.

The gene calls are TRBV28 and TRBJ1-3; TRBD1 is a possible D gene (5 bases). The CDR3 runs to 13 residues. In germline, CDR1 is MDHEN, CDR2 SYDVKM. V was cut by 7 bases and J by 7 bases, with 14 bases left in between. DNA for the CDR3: TGTGCCAGCAACGGGGGGGATTGGAACACCATATATTTT. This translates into CASNGGDWNTIYF.

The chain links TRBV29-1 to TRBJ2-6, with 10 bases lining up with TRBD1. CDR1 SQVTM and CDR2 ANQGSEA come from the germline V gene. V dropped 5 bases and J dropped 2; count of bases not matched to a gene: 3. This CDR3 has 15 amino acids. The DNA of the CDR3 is TGCAGCGTTCGGGACAGGGGTGCTGGGGCCAACGTCCTGACTTTC. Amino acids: CSVRDRGAGANVLTF.

The CDR3 spells CASSFPGEVQPQHF. CDR3 nucleotides: TGTGCCAGCAGTTTCCCGGGTGAGGTTCAGCCCCAGCATTTT. The V gene is TRBV28, the J gene TRBJ1-5; no reliable D call. Germline CDR1 is MDHEN and CDR2 is SYDVKM. The ends were cut back, 3 bases at V and 6 bases at J, with 12 bases in the middle. The CDR3 sequence is 14 residues long.

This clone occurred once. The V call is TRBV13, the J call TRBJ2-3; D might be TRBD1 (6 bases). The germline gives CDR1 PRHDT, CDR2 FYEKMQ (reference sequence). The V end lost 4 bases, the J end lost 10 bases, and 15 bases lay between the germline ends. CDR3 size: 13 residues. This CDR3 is CASSSAVAGAQYF. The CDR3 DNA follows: TGTGCCAGCAGCTCAGCAGTTGCAGGGGCGCAGTATTTT. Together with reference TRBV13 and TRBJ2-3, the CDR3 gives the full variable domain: AAGVIQSPRHLIKEKRETATLKCYPIPRHDTVYWYQQGPGQDPQFLISFYEKMQSDKGSIPDRFSAQQFSDYHSELNMSSLELGDSALYFCASSSAVAGAQYFGPGTRLTVL.

The CDR3 sequence: CASSSLETGSYEQYF. The CDR3 DNA reads TGTGCCAGCAGCTCTTTGGAGACTGGCTCCTACGAGCAGTACTTC. The rearrangement uses TRBV5-6 and TRBJ2-7; D remains unclear. V dropped 3 bases and J dropped 0 bases, with 13 bases sitting between them. CDR3 length equals 15 residues. Germline CDR1 and CDR2: SGHDT and YYEEEE.

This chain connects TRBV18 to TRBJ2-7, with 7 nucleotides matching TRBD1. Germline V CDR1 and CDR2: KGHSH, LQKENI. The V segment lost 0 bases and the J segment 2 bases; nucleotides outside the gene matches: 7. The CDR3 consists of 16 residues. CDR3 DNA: TGTGCCAGCTCACCACCTAACCGGGACAGAACCTACGAGCAGTACTTC. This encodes CASSPPNRDRTYEQYF.

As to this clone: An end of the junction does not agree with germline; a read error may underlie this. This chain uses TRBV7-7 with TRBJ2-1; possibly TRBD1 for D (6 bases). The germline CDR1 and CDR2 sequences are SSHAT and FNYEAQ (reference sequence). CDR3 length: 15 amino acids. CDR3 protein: CASSQTTGSYNEQFF. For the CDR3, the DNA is TGTGCTAGCAGCCAGACGACAGGCTCCTACAATGAGCAGTTCTTC.

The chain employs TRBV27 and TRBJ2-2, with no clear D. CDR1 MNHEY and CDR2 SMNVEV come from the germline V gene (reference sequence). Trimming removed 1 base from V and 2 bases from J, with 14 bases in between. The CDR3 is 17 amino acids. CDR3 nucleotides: TGTGCCAGCAGTTTATTCCGCTTGGCGGATAACACCGGGGAGCTGTTTTTT. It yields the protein CASSLFRLADNTGELFF.

The CDR3 is CASRSRYTGRTYEQYF. The CDR3 DNA reads TGTGCCAGCAGGTCCCGCTACACGGGAAGAACCTACGAGCAGTACTTC. This sequence joins TRBV6-6 and TRBJ2-7; TRBD2 might be the D (5 bases). This CDR3 has 16 residues. Germline CDR1 reads MNHNY; CDR2 reads SVGAGI (reference sequence). Deletions cut 6 bases from V and 2 bases from J, with 20 bases between.

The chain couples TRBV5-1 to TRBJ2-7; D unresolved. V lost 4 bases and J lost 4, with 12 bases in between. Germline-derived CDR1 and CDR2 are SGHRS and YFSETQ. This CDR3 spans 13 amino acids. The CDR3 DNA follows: TGCGCCAGCAGCCCTGAGGTTGCATACGAGCAGTACTTC. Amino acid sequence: CASSPEVAYEQYF.

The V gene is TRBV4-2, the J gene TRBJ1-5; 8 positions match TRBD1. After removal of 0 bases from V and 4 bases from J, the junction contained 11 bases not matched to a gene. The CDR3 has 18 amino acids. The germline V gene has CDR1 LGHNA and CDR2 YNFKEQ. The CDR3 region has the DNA TGTGCCAGCAGCCAAGACCCCGACAGGGGCCAATTGAATCAGCCCCAGCATTTT. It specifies CASSQDPDRGQLNQPQHF.

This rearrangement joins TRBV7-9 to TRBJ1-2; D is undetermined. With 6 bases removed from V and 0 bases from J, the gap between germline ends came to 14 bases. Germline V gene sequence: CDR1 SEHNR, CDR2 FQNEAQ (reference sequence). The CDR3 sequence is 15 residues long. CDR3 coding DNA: TGTGCCAGCAGGGCCTTCGGGGAAGCTAACTATGGCTACACCTTC. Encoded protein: CASRAFGEANYGYTF.

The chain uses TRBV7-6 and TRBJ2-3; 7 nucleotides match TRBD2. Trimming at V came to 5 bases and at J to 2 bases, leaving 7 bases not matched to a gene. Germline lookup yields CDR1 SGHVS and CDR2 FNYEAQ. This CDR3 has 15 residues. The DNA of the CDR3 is TGTGCCAGCAGCCACTGGAGCGGGGACACAGATACGCAGTATTTT. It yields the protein CASSHWSGDTDTQYF.

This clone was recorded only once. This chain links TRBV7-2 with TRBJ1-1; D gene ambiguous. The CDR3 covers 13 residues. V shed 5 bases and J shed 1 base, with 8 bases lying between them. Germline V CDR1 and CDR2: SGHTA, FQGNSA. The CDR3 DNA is TGTGCCAGCAGCGCGACAAGGAACACTGAAGCTTTCTTT. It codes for CASSATRNTEAFF.

The CDR3 DNA reads TGTGCCAGTCAAGGACAGGGGAACTATGGCTACACCTTC. Its protein product is CASQGQGNYGYTF. V and J are TRBV19 and TRBJ1-2, with 9 positions matching TRBD1. V gave up 8 bases and J gave up 2 bases; unmatched junction bases: 3. The V gene's germline CDR1 is LNHDA and CDR2 SQIVND (reference sequence). The CDR3 loop spans 13 amino acids.

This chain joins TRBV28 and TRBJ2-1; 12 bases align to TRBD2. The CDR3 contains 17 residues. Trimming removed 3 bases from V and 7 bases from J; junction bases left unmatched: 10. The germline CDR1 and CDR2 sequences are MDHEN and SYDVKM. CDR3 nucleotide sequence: TGTGCCAGCAGTTTGAGGACTGGGCTAGCGGGGGGGAATGAGCAGTTCTTC. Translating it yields CASSLRTGLAGGNEQFF.

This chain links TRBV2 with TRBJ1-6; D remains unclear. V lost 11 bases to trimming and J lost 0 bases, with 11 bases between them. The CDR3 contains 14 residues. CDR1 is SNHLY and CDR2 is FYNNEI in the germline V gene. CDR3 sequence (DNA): TGTGCCGGGCCCTTTCTCTCCTATAATTCACCCCTCCACTTT. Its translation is CAGPFLSYNSPLHF.

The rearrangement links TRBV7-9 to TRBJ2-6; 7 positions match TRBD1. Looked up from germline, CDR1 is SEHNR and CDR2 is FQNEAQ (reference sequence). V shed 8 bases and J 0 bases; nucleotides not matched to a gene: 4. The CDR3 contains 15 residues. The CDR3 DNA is TGTGCCAGCGAACAGGGGTTCTCTGGGGCCAACGTCCTGACTTTC. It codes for CASEQGFSGANVLTF.

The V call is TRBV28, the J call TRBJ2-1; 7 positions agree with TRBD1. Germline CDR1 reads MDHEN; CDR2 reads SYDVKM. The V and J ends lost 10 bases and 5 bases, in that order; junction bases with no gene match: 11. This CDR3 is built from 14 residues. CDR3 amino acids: CATKVTGQNNEQFF. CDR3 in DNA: TGTGCCACGAAAGTGACGGGACAGAACAATGAGCAGTTCTTC.

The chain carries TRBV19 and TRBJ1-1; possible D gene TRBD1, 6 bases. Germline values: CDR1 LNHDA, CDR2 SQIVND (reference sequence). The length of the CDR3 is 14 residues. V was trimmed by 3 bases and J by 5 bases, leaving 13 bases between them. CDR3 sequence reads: CASSITGRGTEAFF. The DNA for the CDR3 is TGTGCCAGTAGTATTACAGGGAGGGGGACTGAAGCTTTCTTT.

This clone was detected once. CDR3 protein: CASSSSGGFPYEQYF. DNA of the CDR3: TGTGCCAGCAGCTCTAGCGGGGGATTTCCCTACGAGCAGTACTTC. The genes are TRBV7-2 and TRBJ2-7, with 10 bases lining up with TRBD2. The CDR3 spans 15 residues. Germline V gene lookup returns CDR1 SGHTA and CDR2 FQGNSA. The V gene end was trimmed by 4 bases and the J gene end by 2 bases; junction bases not matched to a gene: 5.

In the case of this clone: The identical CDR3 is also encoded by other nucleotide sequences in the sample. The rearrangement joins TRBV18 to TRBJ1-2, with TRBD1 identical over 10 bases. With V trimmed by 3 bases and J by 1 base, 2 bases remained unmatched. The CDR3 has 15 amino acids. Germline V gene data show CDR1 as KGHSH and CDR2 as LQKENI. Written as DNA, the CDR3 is TGTGCCAGCTCACCGGACAGGGGGAATAACTATGGCTACACCTTC. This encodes CASSPDRGNNYGYTF.

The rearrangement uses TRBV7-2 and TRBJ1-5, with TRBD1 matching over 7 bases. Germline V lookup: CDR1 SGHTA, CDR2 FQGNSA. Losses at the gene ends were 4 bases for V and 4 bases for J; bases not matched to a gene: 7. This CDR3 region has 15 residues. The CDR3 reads CASSSTGVGNQPQHF. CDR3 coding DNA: TGTGCCAGCAGCTCTACAGGGGTGGGGAATCAGCCCCAGCATTTT.

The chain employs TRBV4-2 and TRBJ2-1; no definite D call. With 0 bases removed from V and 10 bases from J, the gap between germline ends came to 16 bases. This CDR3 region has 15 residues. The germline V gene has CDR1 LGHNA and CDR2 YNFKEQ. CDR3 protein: CASSQDLSFIEEQFF. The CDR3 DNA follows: TGTGCCAGCAGCCAAGATCTTTCCTTTATTGAGGAGCAGTTCTTC.

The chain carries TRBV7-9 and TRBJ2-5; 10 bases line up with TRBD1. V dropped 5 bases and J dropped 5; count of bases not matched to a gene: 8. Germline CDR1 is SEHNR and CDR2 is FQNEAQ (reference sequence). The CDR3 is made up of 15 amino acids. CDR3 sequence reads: CASSRQGAHGETQYF. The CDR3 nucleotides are TGTGCCAGCAGCCGACAGGGGGCGCACGGTGAGACCCAGTACTTC. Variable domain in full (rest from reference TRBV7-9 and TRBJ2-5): DTGVSQNPRHKITKRGQNVTFRCDPISEHNRLYWYRQTLGQGPEFLTYFQNEAQLEKSRLLSDRFSAERPKGSFSTLEIQRTEQGDSAMYLCASSRQGAHGETQYFGPGTRLLVL.

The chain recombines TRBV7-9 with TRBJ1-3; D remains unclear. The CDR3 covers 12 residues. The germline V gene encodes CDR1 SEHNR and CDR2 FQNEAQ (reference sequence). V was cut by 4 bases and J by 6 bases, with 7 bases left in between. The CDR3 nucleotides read TGTGCCAGCAGCTCAACGGTAAACACCATATATTTT. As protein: CASSSTVNTIYF. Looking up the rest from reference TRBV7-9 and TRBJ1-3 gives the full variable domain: DTGVSQNPRHKITKRGQNVTFRCDPISEHNRLYWYRQTLGQGPEFLTYFQNEAQLEKSRLLSDRFSAERPKGSFSTLEIQRTEQGDSAMYLCASSSTVNTIYFGEGSWLTVV.

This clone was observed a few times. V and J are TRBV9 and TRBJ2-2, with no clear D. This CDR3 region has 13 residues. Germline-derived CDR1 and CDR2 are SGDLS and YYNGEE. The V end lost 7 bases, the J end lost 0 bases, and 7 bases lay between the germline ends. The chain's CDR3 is CASGLPNTGELFF. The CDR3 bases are TGTGCCAGCGGCCTTCCGAACACCGGGGAGCTGTTTTTT.

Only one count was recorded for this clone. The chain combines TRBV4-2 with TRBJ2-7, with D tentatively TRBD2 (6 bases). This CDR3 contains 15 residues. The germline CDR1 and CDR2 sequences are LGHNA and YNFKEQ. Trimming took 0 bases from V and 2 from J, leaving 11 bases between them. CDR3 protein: CASSQDGAGTYEQYF. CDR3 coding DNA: TGTGCCAGCAGCCAAGATGGAGCGGGCACCTACGAGCAGTACTTC.

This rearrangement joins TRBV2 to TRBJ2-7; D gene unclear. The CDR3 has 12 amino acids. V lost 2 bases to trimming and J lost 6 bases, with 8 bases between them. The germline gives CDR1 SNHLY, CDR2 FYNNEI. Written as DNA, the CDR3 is TGTGCCAGCAGTGAACGTAGTACCGAGCAGTACTTC. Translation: CASSERSTEQYF.

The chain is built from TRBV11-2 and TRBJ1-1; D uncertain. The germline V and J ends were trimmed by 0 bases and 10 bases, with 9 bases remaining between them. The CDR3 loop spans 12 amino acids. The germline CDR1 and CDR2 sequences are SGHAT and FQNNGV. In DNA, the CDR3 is TGTGCCAGCAGCTTAGACCCCTATTTAGCTTTCTTT. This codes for CASSLDPYLAFF.